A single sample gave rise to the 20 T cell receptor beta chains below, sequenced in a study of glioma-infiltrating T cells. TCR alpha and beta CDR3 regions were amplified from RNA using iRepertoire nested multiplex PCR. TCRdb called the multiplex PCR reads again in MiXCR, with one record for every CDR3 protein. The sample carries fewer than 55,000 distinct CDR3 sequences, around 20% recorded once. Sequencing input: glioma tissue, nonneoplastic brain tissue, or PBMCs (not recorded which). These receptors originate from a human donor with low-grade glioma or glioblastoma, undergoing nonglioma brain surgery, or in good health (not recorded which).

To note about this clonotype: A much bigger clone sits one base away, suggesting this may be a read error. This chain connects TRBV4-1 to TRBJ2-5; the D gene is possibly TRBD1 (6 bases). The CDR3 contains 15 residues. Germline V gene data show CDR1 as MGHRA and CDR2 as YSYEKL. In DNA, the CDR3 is TGCGCCAGCAGCCAACCCACAGGGTTCTGGGAGACCCAGGACTTC. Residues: CASSQPTGFWETQDF.

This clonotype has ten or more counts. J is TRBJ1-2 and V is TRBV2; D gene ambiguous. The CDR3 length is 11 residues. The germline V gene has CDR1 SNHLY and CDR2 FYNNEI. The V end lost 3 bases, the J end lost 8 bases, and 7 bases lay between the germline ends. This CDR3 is CASSEERGYTF. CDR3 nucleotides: TGTGCCAGCAGTGAGGAAAGGGGCTACACCTTC.

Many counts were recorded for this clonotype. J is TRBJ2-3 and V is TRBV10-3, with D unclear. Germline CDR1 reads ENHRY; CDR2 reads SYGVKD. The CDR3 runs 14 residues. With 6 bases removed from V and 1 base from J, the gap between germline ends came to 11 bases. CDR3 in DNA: TGTGCCATCAGGGGCACCTCCCGCACAGATACGCAGTATTTT. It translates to CAIRGTSRTDTQYF.

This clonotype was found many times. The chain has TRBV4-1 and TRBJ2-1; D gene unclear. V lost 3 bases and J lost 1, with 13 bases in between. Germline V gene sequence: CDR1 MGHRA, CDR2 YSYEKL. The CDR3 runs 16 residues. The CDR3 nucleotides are TGCGCCAGCAGCCATGCCTCTCGGGCATCCTACAATGAGCAGTTCTTC. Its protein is CASSHASRASYNEQFF.

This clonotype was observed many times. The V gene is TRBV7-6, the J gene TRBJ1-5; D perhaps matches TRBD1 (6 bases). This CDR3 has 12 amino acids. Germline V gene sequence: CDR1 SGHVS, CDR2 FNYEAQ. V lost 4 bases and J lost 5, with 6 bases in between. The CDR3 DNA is TGTGCCAGCAGCTCAGGGGATCAGCCCCAGCATTTT. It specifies CASSSGDQPQHF.

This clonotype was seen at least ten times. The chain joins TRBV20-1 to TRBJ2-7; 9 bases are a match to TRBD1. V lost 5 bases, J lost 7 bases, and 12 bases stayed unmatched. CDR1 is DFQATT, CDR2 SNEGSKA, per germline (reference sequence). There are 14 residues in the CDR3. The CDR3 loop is CSADWTGVGGEQYF. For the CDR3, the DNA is TGCAGTGCTGATTGGACAGGGGTTGGAGGGGAGCAGTACTTC.

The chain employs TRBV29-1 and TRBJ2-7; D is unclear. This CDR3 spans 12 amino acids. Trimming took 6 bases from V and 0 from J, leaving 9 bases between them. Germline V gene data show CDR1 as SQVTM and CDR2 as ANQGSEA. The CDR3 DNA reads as TGCAGCGTCCTCAAAGGCTCCTACGAGCAGTACTTC. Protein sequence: CSVLKGSYEQYF.

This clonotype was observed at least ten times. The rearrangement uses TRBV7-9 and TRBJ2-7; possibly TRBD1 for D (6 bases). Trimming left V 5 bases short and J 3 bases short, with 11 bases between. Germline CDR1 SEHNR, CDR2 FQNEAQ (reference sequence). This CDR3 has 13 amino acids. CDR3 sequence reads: CASSPGDGYEQYF. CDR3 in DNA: TGTGCCAGCAGCCCAGGGGACGGCTACGAGCAGTACTTC.

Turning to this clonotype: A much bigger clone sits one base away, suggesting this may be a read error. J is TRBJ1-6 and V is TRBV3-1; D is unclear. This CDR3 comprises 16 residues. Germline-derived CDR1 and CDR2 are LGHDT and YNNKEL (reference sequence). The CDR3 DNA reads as TGTGTCAGCAGCCCCGACATCGGCTCCTATAATTCACCCCTCCACTTT. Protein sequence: CVSSPDIGSYNSPLHF. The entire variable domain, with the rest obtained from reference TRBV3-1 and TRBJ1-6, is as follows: DTAVSQTPKYLVTQMGNDKSIKCEQNLGHDTMYWYKQDSKKFLKIMFSYNNKELIINETVPNRFSPKSPDKAHLNLHINSLELGDSAVYFCVSSPDIGSYNSPLHFGNGTRLTVT.

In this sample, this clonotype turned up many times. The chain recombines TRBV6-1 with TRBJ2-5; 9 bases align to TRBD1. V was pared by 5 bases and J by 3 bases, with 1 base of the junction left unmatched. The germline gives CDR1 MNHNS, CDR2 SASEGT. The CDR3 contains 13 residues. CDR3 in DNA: TGTGCCAGCAGTTGGACAGGGGAAGAGACCCAGTACTTC. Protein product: CASSWTGEETQYF.

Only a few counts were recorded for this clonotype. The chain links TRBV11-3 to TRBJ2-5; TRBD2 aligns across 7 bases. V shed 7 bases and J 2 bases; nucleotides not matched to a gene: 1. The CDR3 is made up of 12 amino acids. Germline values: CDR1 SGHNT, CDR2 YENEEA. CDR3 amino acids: CASTGGQETQYF. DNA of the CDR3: TGTGCCAGCACGGGGGGACAAGAGACCCAGTACTTC.

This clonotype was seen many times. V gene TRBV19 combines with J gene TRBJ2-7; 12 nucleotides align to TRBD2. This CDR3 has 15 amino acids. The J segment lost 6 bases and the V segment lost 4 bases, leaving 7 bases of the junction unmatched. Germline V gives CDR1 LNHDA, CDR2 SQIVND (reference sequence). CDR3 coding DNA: TGTGCCAGTAGTACTTCTAGCGGGGGGGCCGTCGAGCAGTACTTC. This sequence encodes CASSTSSGGAVEQYF.

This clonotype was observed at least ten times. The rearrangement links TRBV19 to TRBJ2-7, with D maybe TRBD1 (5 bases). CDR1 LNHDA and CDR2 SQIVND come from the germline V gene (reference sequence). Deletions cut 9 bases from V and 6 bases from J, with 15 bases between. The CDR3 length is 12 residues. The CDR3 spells CASRAQGSEQYF. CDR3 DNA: TGTGCCAGCCGGGCCCAGGGAAGCGAGCAGTACTTC. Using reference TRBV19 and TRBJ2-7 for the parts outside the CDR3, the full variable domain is DGGITQSPKYLFRKEGQNVTLSCEQNLNHDAMYWYRQDPGQGLRLIYYSQIVNDFQKGDIAEGYSVSREKKESFPLTVTSAQKNPTAFYLCASRAQGSEQYFGPGTRLTVT.

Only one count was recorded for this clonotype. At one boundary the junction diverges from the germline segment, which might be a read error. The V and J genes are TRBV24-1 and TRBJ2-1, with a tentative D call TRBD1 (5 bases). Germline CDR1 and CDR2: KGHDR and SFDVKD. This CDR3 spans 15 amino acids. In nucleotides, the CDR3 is TGTGCCACCAGTCGGTGGGGCAGTAGTCACAATGAGCAGCTCTTC. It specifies CATSRWGSSHNEQLF.

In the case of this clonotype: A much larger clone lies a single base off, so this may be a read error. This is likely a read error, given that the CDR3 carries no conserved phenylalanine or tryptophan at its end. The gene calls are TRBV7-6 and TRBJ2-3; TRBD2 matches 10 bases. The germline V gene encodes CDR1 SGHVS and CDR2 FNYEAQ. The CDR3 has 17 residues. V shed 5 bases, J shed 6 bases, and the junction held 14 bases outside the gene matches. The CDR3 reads CASSPGVAGGPRDTQYY. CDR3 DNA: TGTGCCAGCAGCCCCGGAGTAGCGGGGGGACCCAGGGATACGCAGTATTAT.

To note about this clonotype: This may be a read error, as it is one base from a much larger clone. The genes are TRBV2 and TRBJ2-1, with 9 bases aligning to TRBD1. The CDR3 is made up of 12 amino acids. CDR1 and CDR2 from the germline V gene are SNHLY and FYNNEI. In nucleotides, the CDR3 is TGTGCCAACAGTGGACAGGGGTACGAACAGTTCTTC. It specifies CANSGQGYEQFF. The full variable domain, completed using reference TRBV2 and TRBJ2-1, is EPEVTQTPSHQVTQMGQEVILRCVPISNHLYFYWYRQILGQKVEFLVSFYNNEISEKSEIFDDQFSVERPDGSNFTLKIRSTKLEDSAMYFCANSGQGYEQFFGPGTRLTVL.

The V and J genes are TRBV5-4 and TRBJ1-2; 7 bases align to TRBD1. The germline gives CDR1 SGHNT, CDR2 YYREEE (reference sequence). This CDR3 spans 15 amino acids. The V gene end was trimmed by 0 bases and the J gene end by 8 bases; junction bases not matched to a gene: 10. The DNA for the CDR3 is TGTGCCAGCAGCTTGGGGGCCGGGACAGAGAGCGGCTACACCTTC. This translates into CASSLGAGTESGYTF.

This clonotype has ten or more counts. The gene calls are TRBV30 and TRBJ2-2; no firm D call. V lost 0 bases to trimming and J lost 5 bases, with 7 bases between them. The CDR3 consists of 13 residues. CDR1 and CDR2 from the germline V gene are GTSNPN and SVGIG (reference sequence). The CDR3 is CAWSVVETGELFF. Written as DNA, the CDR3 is TGTGCCTGGAGTGTAGTCGAGACCGGGGAGCTGTTTTTT.

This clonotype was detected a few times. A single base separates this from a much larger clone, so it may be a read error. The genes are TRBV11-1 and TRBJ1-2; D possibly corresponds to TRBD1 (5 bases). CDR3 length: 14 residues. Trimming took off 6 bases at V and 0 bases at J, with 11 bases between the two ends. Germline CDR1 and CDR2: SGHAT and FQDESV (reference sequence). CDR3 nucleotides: TGTGCCAGCAGTGACAGTCGCTCTAACTATGGCTACACCTTC. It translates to CASSDSRSNYGYTF.

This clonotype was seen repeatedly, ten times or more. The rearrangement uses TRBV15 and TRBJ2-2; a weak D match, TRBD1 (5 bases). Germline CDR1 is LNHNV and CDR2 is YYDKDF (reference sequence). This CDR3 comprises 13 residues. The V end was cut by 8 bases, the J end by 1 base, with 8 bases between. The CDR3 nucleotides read TGTGCCACCGCCGACAGGAACACCGGGGAGCTGTTTTTT. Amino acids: CATADRNTGELFF.